Presented here are 6 T cell receptor beta chains from one specimen sequenced in a study of shared clonotypes between healthy human individuals. Sequencing used immunoSEQ multiplex PCR; TCRdb keeps in-frame clones, though not all of them. The table lists fewer than 1.6 million clones, approximately 98.5% of them singletons. Sequenced input: naive CD4+ T cells sorted from blood. Sample subset: CD45RA+ positively selected. The receptors were sampled from a man aged 25-45 years in good health.

The sample holds one count of this clone. This rearrangement joins TRBV27 to TRBJ2-6, with 7 bases fitting TRBD2. Germline assignment: CDR1 MNHEY and CDR2 SMNVEV (reference sequence). Trimming cost V 2 bases and J 2 bases; bases outside gene matches: 6. The length of the CDR3 is 17 residues. The CDR3 here is CASSLRAGMAGANVLTF. The CDR3 DNA is TGTGCCAGCAGTTTACGAGCGGGAATGGCTGGGGCCAACGTCCTGACTTTC.

The chain uses TRBV11-2 and TRBJ2-7; 7 nucleotides match TRBD2. Germline V CDR1 and CDR2: SGHAT, FQNNGV. The CDR3 is 15 amino acids. J gave up 1 base and V 4 bases, and 7 bases lay outside the gene matches. Here the CDR3 DNA reads TGTGCCAGCAGCTCCGCGGGACTAAAGTCCTACGAGCAGTACTTC. Translated: CASSSAGLKSYEQYF. Using reference TRBV11-2 and TRBJ2-7 for the parts outside the CDR3, the full variable domain is EAGVAQSPRYKIIEKRQSVAFWCNPISGHATLYWYQQILGQGPKLLIQFQNNGVVDDSQLPKDRFSAERLKGVDSTLKIQPAKLEDSAVYLCASSSAGLKSYEQYFGPGTRLTVT.

The chain has TRBV9 and TRBJ2-3; D is undetermined. This CDR3 spans 14 amino acids. The V end was cut by 0 bases, the J end by 9 bases, with 14 bases between. The germline V gene encodes CDR1 SGDLS and CDR2 YYNGEE. CDR3 in DNA: TGTGCCAGCAGCGTAGACCCGACCGTCGGGACGCAGTATTTT. This translates into CASSVDPTVGTQYF. Filled out from reference TRBV9 and TRBJ2-3, the complete variable domain reads DSGVTQTPKHLITATGQRVTLRCSPRSGDLSVYWYQQSLDQGLQFLIQYYNGEERAKGNILERFSAQQFPDLHSELNLSSLELGDSALYFCASSVDPTVGTQYFGPGTRLTVL.

V and J are TRBV5-1 and TRBJ2-2; D gene ambiguous. Deletions cut 0 bases from V and 6 bases from J, with 9 bases between. The CDR3 covers 14 residues. The germline gives CDR1 SGHRS, CDR2 YFSETQ. Here the CDR3 reads CASSLAGSAGELFF. As DNA, the CDR3 is TGCGCCAGCAGCTTGGCTGGGTCGGCCGGGGAGCTGTTTTTT.

The rearrangement joins TRBV2 to TRBJ1-2; weak D call: TRBD1 (6 bases). With 1 base removed from V and 2 bases from J, the gap between germline ends came to 11 bases. The CDR3 has 15 residues. Germline CDR1 and CDR2: SNHLY and FYNNEI. This CDR3 is CASSEEWQGNYGYTF. The CDR3 DNA reads as TGTGCCAGCAGTGAAGAGTGGCAGGGGAACTATGGCTACACCTTC.

The chain links TRBV18 to TRBJ2-7; weak D call: TRBD2 (6 bases). In germline, CDR1 is KGHSH, CDR2 LQKENI. The CDR3 extends over 16 amino acids. V lost 3 bases and J lost 2, with 17 bases in between. CDR3 protein: CASSPFIGERAYEQYF. DNA of the CDR3: TGTGCCAGCTCACCTTTTATCGGCGAGCGGGCCTACGAGCAGTACTTC.